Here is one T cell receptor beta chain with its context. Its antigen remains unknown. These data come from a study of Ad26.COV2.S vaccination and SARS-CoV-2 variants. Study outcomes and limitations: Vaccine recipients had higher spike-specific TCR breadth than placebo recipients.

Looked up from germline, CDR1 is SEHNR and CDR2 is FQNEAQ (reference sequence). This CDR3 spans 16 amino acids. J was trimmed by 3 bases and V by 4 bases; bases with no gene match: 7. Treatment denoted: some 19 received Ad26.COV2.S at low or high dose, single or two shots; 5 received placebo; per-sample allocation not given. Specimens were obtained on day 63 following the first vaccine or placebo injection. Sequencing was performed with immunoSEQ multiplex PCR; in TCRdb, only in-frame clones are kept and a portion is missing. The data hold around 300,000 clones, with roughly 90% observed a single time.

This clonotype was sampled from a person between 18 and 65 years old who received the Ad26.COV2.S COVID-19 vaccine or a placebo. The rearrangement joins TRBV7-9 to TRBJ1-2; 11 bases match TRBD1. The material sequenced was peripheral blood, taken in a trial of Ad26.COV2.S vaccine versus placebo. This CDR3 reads CASSSGQGALDYGYTF. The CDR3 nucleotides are TGTGCCAGCAGCTCCGGACAGGGGGCGTTAGACTATGGCTACACCTTC.